The count of the clone carrying this T cell receptor (beta chain) is one. No antigen is known for it. The data were taken from a study of cytomegalovirus exposure and HLA in healthy donors. The study's findings and limits: Reportedly, diagnosis of cytomegalovirus status by the classifier showed high specificity and sensitivity.

Clones were sequenced by immunoSEQ multiplex PCR, and TCRdb holds only the in-frame ones, with some missing. In the table there are about 220,000 clones, 87% of which are singletons. Germline loops: CDR1 SGHTA, CDR2 FQGNSA. J was trimmed by 2 bases and V by 5 bases; bases with no gene match: 8. This CDR3 is built from 15 residues. The sequenced material came from PBMCs. The chain joins TRBV7-2 to TRBJ1-2; TRBD1 matches 7 bases. The receptor's source is a man aged 18-30 years in good health and CMV-seronegative. The DNA for the CDR3 is TGTGCCAGCAGCCCTGGACAGGCACTGAACTATGGCTACACCTTC. Encoded protein: CASSPGQALNYGYTF.